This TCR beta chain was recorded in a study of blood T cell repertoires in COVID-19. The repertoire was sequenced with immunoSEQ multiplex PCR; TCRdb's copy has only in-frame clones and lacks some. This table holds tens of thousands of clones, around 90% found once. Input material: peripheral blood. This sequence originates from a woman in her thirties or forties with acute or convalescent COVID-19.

The CDR3 region has the DNA TGTGCCAGAAAAACTAGCGGAAATTCGGGGGAGCTGTTTTTT. Translating it yields CARKTSGNSGELFF. This chain uses TRBV2 with TRBJ2-2, with 8 positions matching TRBD2. The length of the CDR3 is 14 residues. Looked up from germline, CDR1 is SNHLY and CDR2 is FYNNEI. Losses at the gene ends were 9 bases for V and 8 bases for J; bases not matched to a gene: 11.